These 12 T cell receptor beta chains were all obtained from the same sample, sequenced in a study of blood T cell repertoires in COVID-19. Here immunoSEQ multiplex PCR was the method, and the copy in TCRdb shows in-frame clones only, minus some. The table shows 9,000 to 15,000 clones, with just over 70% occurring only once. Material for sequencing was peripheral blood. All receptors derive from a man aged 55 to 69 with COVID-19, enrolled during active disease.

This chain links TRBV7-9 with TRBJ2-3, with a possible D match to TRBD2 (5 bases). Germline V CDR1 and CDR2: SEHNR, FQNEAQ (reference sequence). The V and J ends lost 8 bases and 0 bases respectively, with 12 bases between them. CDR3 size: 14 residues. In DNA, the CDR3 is TGTGCCAGCTACAACTGGAGGAGCACAGATACGCAGTATTTT. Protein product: CASYNWRSTDTQYF.

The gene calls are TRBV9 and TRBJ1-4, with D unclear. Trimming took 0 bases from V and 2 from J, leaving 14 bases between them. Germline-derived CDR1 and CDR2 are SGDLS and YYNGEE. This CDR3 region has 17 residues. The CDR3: CASSVGPPEGTNEKLFF. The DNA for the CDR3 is TGTGCCAGCAGCGTAGGTCCCCCCGAGGGCACTAATGAAAAACTGTTTTTT.

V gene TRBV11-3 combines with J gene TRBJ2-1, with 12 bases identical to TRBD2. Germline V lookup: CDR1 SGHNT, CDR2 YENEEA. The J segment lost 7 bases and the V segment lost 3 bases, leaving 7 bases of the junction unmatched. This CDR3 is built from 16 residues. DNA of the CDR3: TGTGCCAGCAGCTTCCGTTGGACTAGCGGGACGAATGAGCAGTTCTTC. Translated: CASSFRWTSGTNEQFF.

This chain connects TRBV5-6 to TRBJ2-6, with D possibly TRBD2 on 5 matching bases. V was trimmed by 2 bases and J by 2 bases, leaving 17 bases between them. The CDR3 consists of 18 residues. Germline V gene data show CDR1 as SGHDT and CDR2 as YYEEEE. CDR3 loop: CASSFDGERLTGANVLTF. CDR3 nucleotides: TGTGCCAGCAGCTTTGACGGGGAAAGGTTGACTGGGGCCAACGTCCTGACTTTC.

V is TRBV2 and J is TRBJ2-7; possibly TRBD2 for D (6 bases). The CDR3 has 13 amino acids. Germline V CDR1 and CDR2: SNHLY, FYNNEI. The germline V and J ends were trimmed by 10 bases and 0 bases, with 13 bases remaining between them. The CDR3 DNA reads TGTGCCAACCGGGACGGGAGCTCCTACGAGCAGTACGTC. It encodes CANRDGSSYEQYV.

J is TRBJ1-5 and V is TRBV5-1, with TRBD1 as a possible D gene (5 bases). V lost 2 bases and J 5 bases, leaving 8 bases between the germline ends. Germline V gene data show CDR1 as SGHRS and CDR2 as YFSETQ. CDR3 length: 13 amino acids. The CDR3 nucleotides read TGCGCCAGCAGCTTAACAGGAGATCAGCCCCAGCATTTT. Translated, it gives CASSLTGDQPQHF.

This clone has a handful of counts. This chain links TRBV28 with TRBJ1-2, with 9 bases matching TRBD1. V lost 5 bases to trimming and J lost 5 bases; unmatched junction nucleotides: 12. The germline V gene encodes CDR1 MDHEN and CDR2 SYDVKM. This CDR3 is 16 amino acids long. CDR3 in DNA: TGTGCCAGCAGTCTCTTTAACAGGGGGCAGGGGTATGGCTACACCTTC. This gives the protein CASSLFNRGQGYGYTF.

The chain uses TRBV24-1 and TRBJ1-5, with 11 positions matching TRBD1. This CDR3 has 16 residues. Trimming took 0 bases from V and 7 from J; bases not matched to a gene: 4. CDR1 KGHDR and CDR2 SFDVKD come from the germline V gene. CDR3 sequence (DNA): TGTGCCACCAGTGATTTGGGGACAGGGGGAGGGCAGCCCCAGCATTTT. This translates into CATSDLGTGGGQPQHF.

CDR3 nucleotide sequence: TGTGCCAGTAGTTCCTACCGGACTACTAGCACAGATACGCAGTATTTT. As protein: CASSSYRTTSTDTQYF. The V and J genes are TRBV19 and TRBJ2-3; D perhaps matches TRBD2 (6 bases). V was trimmed by 5 bases and J by 0 bases, leaving 15 bases between them. The germline CDR1 and CDR2 sequences are LNHDA and SQIVND (reference sequence). The CDR3 consists of 16 residues.

CDR3 DNA sequence: TGTGCCAGCAGCCCGGCGGCCGGCACCAACACCATATATTTT. As protein: CASSPAAGTNTIYF. The chain couples TRBV27 to TRBJ1-3; D gene unclear. Between the trimmed V and J ends, which lost 6 bases and 7 bases, there was a span of 16 bases. The CDR3 is 14 amino acids. Germline lookup yields CDR1 MNHEY and CDR2 SMNVEV (reference sequence).

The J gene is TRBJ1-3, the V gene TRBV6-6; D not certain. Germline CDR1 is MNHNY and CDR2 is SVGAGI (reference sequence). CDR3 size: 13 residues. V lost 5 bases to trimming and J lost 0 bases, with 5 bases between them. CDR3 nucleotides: TGTGCCAGCAGTACAACCTCTGGAAACACCATATATTTT. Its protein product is CASSTTSGNTIYF.

The CDR3 bases are TGTGCCATCGGACAGGGCGCAGATACGCAGTATTTT. This translates into CAIGQGADTQYF. The chain carries TRBV24-1 and TRBJ2-3; 8 bases line up with TRBD1. V lost 11 bases, J lost 4 bases, and 4 bases stayed unmatched. The length of the CDR3 is 12 residues. Germline V CDR1 and CDR2: KGHDR, SFDVKD.